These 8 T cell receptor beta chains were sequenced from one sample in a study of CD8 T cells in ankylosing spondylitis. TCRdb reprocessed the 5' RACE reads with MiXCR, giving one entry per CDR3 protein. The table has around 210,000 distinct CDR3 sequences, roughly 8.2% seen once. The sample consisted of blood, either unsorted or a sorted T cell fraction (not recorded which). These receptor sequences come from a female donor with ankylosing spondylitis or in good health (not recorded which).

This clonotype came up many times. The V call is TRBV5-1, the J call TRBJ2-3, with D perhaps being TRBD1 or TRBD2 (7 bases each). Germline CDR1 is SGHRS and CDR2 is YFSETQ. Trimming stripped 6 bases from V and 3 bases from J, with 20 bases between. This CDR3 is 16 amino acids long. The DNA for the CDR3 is TGCGCCAGCACCCCGGGGAGGGACAGCAGTACAGATACGCAGTATTTT. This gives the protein CASTPGRDSSTDTQYF. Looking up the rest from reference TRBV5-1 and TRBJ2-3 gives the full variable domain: KAGVTQTPRYLIKTRGQQVTLSCSPISGHRSVSWYQQTPGQGLQFLFEYFSETQRNKGNFPGRFSGRQFSNSRSEMNVSTLELGDSALYLCASTPGRDSSTDTQYFGPGTRLTVL.

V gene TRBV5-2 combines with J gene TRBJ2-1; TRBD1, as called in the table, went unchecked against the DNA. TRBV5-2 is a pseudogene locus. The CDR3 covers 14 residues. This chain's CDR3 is CAIGPRDRLNEQFF. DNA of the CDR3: TGTGCCATCGGCCCCCGGGACAGGCTCAATGAGCAGTTCTTC.

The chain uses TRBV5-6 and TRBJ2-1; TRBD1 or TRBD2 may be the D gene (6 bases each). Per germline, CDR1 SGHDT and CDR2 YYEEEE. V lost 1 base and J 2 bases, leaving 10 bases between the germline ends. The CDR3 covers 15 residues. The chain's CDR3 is CASSLYGGPYNEQFF. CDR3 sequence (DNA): TGTGCCAGCAGCTTGTACGGGGGCCCCTACAATGAGCAGTTCTTC.

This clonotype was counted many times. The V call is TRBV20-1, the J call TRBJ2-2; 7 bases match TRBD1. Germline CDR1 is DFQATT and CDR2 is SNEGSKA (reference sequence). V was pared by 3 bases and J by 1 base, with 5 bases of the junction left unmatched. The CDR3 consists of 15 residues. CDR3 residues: CSARDNRGNTGELFF. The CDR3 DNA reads TGCAGTGCTAGGGACAACAGGGGGAACACCGGGGAGCTGTTTTTT.

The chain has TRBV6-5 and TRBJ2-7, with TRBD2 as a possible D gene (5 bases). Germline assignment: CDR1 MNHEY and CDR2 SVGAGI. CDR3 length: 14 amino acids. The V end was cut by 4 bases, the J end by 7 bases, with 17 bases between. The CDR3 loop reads CASSFVPTEAEQYF. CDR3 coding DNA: TGTGCCAGCAGTTTTGTCCCTACGGAGGCGGAGCAGTACTTC.

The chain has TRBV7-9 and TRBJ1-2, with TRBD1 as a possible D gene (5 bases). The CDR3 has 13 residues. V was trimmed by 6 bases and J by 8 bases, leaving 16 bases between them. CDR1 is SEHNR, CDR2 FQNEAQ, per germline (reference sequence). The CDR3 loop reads CASSLSRESGYTF. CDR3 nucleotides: TGTGCCAGCAGTTTGAGCAGGGAATCCGGCTACACCTTC. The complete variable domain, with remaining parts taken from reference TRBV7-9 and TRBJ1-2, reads DTGVSQNPRHKITKRGQNVTFRCDPISEHNRLYWYRQTLGQGPEFLTYFQNEAQLEKSRLLSDRFSAERPKGSFSTLEIQRTEQGDSAMYLCASSLSRESGYTFGSGTRLTVV.

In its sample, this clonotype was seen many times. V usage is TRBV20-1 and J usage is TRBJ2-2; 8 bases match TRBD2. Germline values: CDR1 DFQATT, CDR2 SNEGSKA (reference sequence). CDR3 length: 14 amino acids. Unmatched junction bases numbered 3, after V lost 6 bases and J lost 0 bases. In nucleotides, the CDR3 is TGCAGTGCAACTAGCGGAGCGAACACCGGGGAGCTGTTTTTT. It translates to CSATSGANTGELFF.

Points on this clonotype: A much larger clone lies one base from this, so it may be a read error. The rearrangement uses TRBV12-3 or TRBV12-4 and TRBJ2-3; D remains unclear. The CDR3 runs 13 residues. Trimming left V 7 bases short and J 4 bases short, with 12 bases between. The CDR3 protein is CASTNFRADTQYF. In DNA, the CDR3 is TGTGCCAGCACTAACTTTCGGGCAGATACGCAGTATTTT.